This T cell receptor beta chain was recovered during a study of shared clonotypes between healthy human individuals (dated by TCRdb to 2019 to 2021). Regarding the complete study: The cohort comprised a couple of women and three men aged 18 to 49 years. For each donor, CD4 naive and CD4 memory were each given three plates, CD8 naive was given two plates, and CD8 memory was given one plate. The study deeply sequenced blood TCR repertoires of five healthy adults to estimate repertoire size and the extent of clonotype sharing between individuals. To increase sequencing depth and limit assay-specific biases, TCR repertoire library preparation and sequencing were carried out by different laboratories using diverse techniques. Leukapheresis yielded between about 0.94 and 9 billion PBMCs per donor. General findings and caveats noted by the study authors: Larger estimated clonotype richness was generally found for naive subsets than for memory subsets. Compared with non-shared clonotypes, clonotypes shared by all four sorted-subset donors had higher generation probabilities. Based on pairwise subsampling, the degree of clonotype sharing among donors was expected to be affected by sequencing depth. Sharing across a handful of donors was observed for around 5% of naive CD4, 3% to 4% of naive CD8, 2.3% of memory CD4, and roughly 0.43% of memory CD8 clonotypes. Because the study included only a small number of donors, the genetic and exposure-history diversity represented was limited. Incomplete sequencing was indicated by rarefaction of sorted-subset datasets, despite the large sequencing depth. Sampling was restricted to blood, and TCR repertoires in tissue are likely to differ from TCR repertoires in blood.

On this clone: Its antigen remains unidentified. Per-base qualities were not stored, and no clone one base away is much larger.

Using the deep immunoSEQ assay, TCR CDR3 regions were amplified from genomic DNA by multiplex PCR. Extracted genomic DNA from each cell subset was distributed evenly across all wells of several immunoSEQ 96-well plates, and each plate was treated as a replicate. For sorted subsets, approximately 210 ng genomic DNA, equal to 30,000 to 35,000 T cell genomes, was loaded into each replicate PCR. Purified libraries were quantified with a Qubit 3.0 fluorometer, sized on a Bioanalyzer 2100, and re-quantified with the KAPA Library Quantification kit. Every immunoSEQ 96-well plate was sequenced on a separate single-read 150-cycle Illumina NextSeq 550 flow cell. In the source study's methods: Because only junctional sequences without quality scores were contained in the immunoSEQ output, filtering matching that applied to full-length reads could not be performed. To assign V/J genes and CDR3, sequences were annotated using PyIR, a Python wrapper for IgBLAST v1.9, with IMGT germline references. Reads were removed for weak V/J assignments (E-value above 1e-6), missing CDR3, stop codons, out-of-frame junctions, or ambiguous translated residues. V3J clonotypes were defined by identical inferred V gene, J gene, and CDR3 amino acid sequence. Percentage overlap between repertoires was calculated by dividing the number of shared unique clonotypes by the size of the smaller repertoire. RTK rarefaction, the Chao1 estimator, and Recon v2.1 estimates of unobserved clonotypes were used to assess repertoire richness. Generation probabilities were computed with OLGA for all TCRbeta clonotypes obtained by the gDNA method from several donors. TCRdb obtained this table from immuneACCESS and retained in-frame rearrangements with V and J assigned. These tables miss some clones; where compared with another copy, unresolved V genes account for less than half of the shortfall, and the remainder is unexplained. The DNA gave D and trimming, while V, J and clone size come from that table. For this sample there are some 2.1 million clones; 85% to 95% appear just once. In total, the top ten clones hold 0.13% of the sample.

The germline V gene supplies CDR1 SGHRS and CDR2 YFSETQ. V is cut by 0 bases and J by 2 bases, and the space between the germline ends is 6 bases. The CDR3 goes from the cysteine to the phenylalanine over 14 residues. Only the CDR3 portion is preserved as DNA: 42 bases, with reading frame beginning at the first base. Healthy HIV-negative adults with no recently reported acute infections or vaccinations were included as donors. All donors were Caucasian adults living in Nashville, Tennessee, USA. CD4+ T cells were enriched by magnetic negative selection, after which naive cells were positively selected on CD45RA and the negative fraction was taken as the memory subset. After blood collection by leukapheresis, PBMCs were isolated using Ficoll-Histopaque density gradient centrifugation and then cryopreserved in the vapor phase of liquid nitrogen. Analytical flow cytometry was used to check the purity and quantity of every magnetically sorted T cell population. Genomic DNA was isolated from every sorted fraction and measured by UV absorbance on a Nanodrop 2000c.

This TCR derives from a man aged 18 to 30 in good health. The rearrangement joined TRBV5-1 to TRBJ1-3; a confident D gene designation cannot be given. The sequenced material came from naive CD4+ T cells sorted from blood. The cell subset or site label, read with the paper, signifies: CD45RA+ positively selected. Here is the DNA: TGCGCCAGCAGCTTGGAAATAACTGGAAACACCATATATTTT. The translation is CASSLEITGNTIYF.